Each of the 15 T cell receptor beta chains below was sequenced from the same sample in a study of cytomegalovirus exposure and HLA in healthy donors. PCR amplification relied on 60 Vbeta primers (plus 13 Jbeta primers). TCRdb's table, derived via immunoSEQ multiplex PCR, lists solely in-frame clones and lacks some. The sample holds 140,000 to 150,000 clones, roughly 9.8% seen once. Material for sequencing was PBMCs. The source is a man aged 50 or older in good health and CMV-seronegative.

This clone was counted a few times. DNA of the CDR3: TGCGCCAGCAGCCCCTGGCAGGGGGAGGTGTTGAAACTGTTTTTT. Translating gives CASSPWQGEVLKLFF. The chain combines TRBV5-1 with TRBJ1-4; 7 positions match TRBD1. CDR3 length: 15 residues. Germline V gene lookup returns CDR1 SGHRS and CDR2 YFSETQ. Trimming took 4 bases from V and 11 from J; bases not matched to a gene: 14.

The chain joins TRBV7-6 to TRBJ1-1; 7 nucleotides agree with TRBD1. Looked up from germline, CDR1 is SGHVS and CDR2 is FNYEAQ. The CDR3 contains 15 residues. V dropped 4 bases and J dropped 0; count of bases not matched to a gene: 5. The CDR3 coding sequence is TGTGCCAGCAGCTCCCGGACAGGTATGAACACTGAAGCTTTCTTT. Protein: CASSSRTGMNTEAFF.

This clone was detected a few times. The chain has TRBV6-1 and TRBJ2-7, with TRBD2 identical over 11 bases. Germline V gene data show CDR1 as MNHNS and CDR2 as SASEGT. The CDR3 runs to 17 residues. Losses at the gene ends were 1 base for V and 2 bases for J; bases not matched to a gene: 7. CDR3 region: CASSEGTVLAGAYEQYF. CDR3 bases: TGTGCCAGCAGTGAAGGGACAGTACTAGCGGGAGCCTACGAGCAGTACTTC.

V and J are TRBV21-1 and TRBJ1-5; no DNA check was done on the table's D call, TRBD1. TRBV21-1 is deemed a pseudogene. The CDR3 length is 14 residues. The DNA of the CDR3 is TGTGCCAGCAATATAACAGGGCTCAATCAGCCCCAGCATTTT. Translating gives CASNITGLNQPQHF.

Only a few counts were recorded for this clone. The chain carries TRBV18 and TRBJ1-2; 7 bases line up with TRBD1. Trimming at V came to 3 bases and at J to 4 bases, leaving 5 bases not matched to a gene. The length of the CDR3 is 14 residues. CDR1 and CDR2 (germline): KGHSH, LQKENI. CDR3 region: CASSPPDRVYGYTF. DNA for the CDR3: TGTGCCAGCTCACCCCCCGACAGGGTCTATGGCTACACCTTC.

The chain joins TRBV2 to TRBJ2-5; 10 bases align to TRBD2. CDR1 and CDR2 from the germline V gene are SNHLY and FYNNEI. V was pared by 6 bases and J by 3 bases, with 10 bases of the junction left unmatched. CDR3 length: 16 amino acids. CDR3 loop: CASSSRGLAVEETQYF. In DNA form, the CDR3 reads TGTGCCAGCAGCTCTCGAGGACTAGCGGTGGAAGAGACCCAGTACTTC.

The V and J genes are TRBV7-9 and TRBJ2-7, with 11 bases lining up with TRBD2. The CDR3 is 15 amino acids. With 1 base clipped from V and 7 bases from J, the junction kept 6 bases outside the gene matches. Germline values: CDR1 SEHNR, CDR2 FQNEAQ (reference sequence). In DNA form, the CDR3 reads TGTGCCAGCAGCTTAGTAACTAGCGGGAGTGATGAGCAGTACTTC. Protein: CASSLVTSGSDEQYF.

This clone was recorded a few times. This chain links TRBV6-4 with TRBJ2-1, with 7 nucleotides matching TRBD1. Per the germline V gene, CDR1 is MRHNA and CDR2 is SNTAGT. V lost 3 bases to trimming and J lost 8 bases; unmatched junction nucleotides: 7. This CDR3 is 14 amino acids long. The CDR3 region is CASSEGQPVDEQFF. The CDR3 DNA reads as TGTGCCAGCAGTGAGGGACAGCCGGTTGATGAGCAGTTCTTC.

The rearrangement uses TRBV9 and TRBJ2-3; the match to TRBD1 covers 7 bases. CDR1 is SGDLS, CDR2 YYNGEE, per germline. This CDR3 has 16 residues. V lost 0 bases and J lost 3; bases outside the gene matches: 7. The CDR3: CASSVDEGALTDTQYF. CDR3 in DNA: TGTGCCAGCAGCGTAGACGAGGGGGCGCTTACAGATACGCAGTATTTT.

This clone was recorded a few times. The J gene is TRBJ1-6, the V gene TRBV9, with D unclear. Trimming shortened V by 0 bases and J by 5 bases, and 12 bases separated the two germline ends. In germline, CDR1 is SGDLS, CDR2 YYNGEE. This CDR3 is built from 16 residues. CDR3 nucleotide sequence: TGTGCCAGCAGCGTAGGTGGAGGGAGGGATAATTCACCCCTCCACTTT. Its translation: CASSVGGGRDNSPLHF.

This clone showed up just a few times. The V call is TRBV28, the J call TRBJ1-2, with D hard to call. V lost 5 bases and J 3 bases, leaving 4 bases between the germline ends. The V gene's germline CDR1 is MDHEN and CDR2 SYDVKM. The CDR3 is made up of 11 amino acids. The CDR3 is CASSPDYGYTF. The CDR3 nucleotides are TGTGCCAGCAGTCCGGACTATGGCTACACCTTC.

Comments on this clone: This sample includes further DNA sequences coding for the same CDR3. CDR3 nucleotide sequence: TGTGCCAGCAGTGACAGGGGGCATAGCACAGATACGCAGTATTTT. This encodes CASSDRGHSTDTQYF. The chain carries TRBV6-4 and TRBJ2-3; TRBD1 matches at 7 bases. Trimming took 2 bases from V and 0 from J; bases not matched to a gene: 2. CDR3 size: 15 residues. Germline assignment: CDR1 MRHNA and CDR2 SNTAGT.

The chain uses TRBV28 and TRBJ2-5, with 9 bases that match TRBD2. Germline values: CDR1 MDHEN, CDR2 SYDVKM. Losses at the gene ends were 6 bases for V and 2 bases for J; bases not matched to a gene: 7. This CDR3 region has 15 residues. The CDR3 sequence is CASSLVTSGQETQYF. The CDR3 DNA reads TGTGCCAGCAGCCTTGTCACTAGCGGGCAAGAGACCCAGTACTTC.

Only a few counts were recorded for this clone. This chain uses TRBV6-5 with TRBJ1-4; possibly TRBD1 for D (5 bases). Germline values: CDR1 MNHEY, CDR2 SVGAGI. Trimming took off 6 bases at V and 7 bases at J, with 18 bases between the two ends. The CDR3 sequence is 15 residues long. DNA for the CDR3: TGTGCCAGCAGCACCGGGAGGAGGAGGGGTGAAAAACTGTTTTTT. It codes for CASSTGRRRGEKLFF.

This clone was seen a handful of times. This rearrangement joins TRBV6-5 to TRBJ1-5; TRBD1 agrees at 9 bases. Germline V gene lookup returns CDR1 MNHEY and CDR2 SVGAGI. After removal of 0 bases from V and 2 bases from J, the junction contained 2 bases not matched to a gene. This CDR3 has 16 residues. CDR3 amino acids: CASSYSRTGGNQPQHF. Here the CDR3 DNA reads TGTGCCAGCAGTTACTCAAGGACAGGGGGCAATCAGCCCCAGCATTTT.